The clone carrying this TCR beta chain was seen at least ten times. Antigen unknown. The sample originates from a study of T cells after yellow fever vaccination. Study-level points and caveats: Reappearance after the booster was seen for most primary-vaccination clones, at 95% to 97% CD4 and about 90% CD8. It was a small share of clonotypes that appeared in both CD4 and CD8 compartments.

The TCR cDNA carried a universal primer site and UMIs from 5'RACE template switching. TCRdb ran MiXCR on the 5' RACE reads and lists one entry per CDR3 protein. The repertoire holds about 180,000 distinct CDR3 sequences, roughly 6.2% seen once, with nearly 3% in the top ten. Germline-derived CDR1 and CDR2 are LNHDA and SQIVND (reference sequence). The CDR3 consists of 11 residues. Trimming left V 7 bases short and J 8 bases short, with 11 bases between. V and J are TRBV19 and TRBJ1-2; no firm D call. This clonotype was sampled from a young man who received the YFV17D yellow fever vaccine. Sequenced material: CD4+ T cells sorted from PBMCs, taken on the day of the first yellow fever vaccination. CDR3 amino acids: CASKREWGYTF. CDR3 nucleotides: TGTGCCAGTAAGAGGGAGTGGGGCTACACCTTC.